The clone carrying this T cell receptor (beta chain) was counted only a few times. Its antigen is not identified. Time point of the sample: sample taken at primary tumor resection. The sample is drawn from a study of spatial heterogeneity in lung cancer. Germline lookup yields CDR1 MDHEN and CDR2 SYDVKM. V lost 3 bases and J lost 3, with 8 bases in between. The CDR3 consists of 13 residues. TCRdb called the 5' RACE reads again in MiXCR, with one record for every CDR3 protein. Of some 3,000 distinct CDR3 sequences in the sample, under 7% were seen once. Findings and caveats of the study: Counts that tracked tumor mutation counts were those of expanded intratumoral alpha and beta TCRs.

This chain joins TRBV28 and TRBJ1-2; D unclear. This TCR was recovered from a male donor with early-stage non-small cell lung cancer. The sequencing used lung tumor tissue, collected at surgery. CDR3 bases: TGTGCCAGCAGTTTTTCAGCTTACTATGGCTACACCTTC. It translates to CASSFSAYYGYTF.